One sample yielded the 26 T cell receptor beta chains listed below, sequenced in a study of cytomegalovirus exposure and HLA in healthy donors. PCR primers comprised 60 Vbeta and 13 Jbeta primers. Sequencing was performed with immunoSEQ multiplex PCR; in TCRdb, only in-frame clones are kept and a portion is missing. The data contain about 160,000 clones, roughly 80% of them seen just once; the ten biggest clones take up more than 8%. The specimen was PBMCs. All receptors come from a male donor in good health and CMV-seropositive.

The gene calls are TRBV19 and TRBJ2-7; weak D call: TRBD1 (6 bases). Germline V gene data show CDR1 as LNHDA and CDR2 as SQIVND (reference sequence). The CDR3 loop spans 16 amino acids. The V end lost 7 bases, the J end lost 5 bases, and 24 bases lay between the germline ends. CDR3: CASTEHFQGSRNEQYF. The CDR3 coding sequence is TGTGCCAGTACCGAACACTTCCAGGGGTCGAGGAACGAGCAGTACTTC.

The V gene is TRBV6-5, the J gene TRBJ2-7; 12 bases map to TRBD2. Trimming took 0 bases from V and 1 from J; bases not matched to a gene: 1. CDR1 is MNHEY, CDR2 SVGAGI, per germline. The CDR3 loop spans 16 amino acids. The CDR3 loop reads CASSYSGLAGSYEQYF. DNA of the CDR3: TGTGCCAGCAGTTACTCCGGACTAGCGGGATCCTACGAGCAGTACTTC.

This clone was counted once. The V gene is TRBV9, the J gene TRBJ1-3; D is uncertain. Germline V gene sequence: CDR1 SGDLS, CDR2 YYNGEE. V shed 0 bases and J shed 1 base, with 8 bases lying between them. The CDR3 has 15 residues. The CDR3 loop reads CASSVDRSSGNTIYF. In DNA form, the CDR3 reads TGTGCCAGCAGCGTAGATCGGAGTTCTGGAAACACCATATATTTT.

A single count supports this clone. Here the CDR3 DNA reads TGTGCCAGCAGCCGTCGACAGGGGGAGTGGAGCAATCAGCCCCAGCATTTT. Translating gives CASSRRQGEWSNQPQHF. The chain is built from TRBV7-8 and TRBJ1-5; 9 bases match TRBD1. Germline V gene data show CDR1 as SGHVS and CDR2 as FQNEAQ. Germline trimming cut 5 bases from V and 1 base from J; bases unmatched to any gene: 9. The length of the CDR3 is 17 residues.

J is TRBJ1-4 and V is TRBV7-2; perhaps TRBD1 as D (6 bases). The CDR3 contains 15 residues. Trimming removed 6 bases at V and 5 bases at J, with 16 bases between. Looked up from germline, CDR1 is SGHTA and CDR2 is FQGNSA. The CDR3 DNA reads as TGTGCCAGCAGAGAAGGGGGGAGGGCCAATGAAAAACTGTTTTTT. Translating gives CASREGGRANEKLFF.

The chain uses TRBV28 and TRBJ1-1; tentatively, D is TRBD1 (5 bases). Germline CDR1 reads MDHEN; CDR2 reads SYDVKM. The CDR3 is 14 amino acids. With 9 bases removed from V and 2 bases from J, the gap between germline ends came to 16 bases. CDR3 bases: TGTGCCAGTTATATGGGGGGACGAAACACTGAAGCTTTCTTT. Encoded protein: CASYMGGRNTEAFF. Full variable domain (remainder filled in from reference TRBV28 and TRBJ1-1): DVKVTQSSRYLVKRTGEKVFLECVQDMDHENMFWYRQDPGLGLRLIYFSYDVKMKEKGDIPEGYSVSREKKERFSLILESASTNQTSMYLCASYMGGRNTEAFFGQGTRLTVV.

The chain couples TRBV10-2 to TRBJ2-1; tentatively, D is TRBD2 (6 bases). There are 15 residues in the CDR3. Germline CDR1 and CDR2: WSHSY and SAAADI. V was clipped by 2 bases and J by 0 bases, with 8 bases between them. The CDR3: CASSEDGSSYNEQFF. The CDR3 DNA reads as TGCGCCAGCAGTGAGGACGGGAGCTCCTACAATGAGCAGTTCTTC.

The J gene is TRBJ2-2, the V gene TRBV7-2; 11 nucleotides align to TRBD2. The ends lost 0 bases at V and 7 bases at J; junction bases unmatched: 4. CDR3 size: 16 residues. Looked up from germline, CDR1 is SGHTA and CDR2 is FQGNSA. CDR3 protein: CASSLASGGVIGELFF. CDR3 in DNA: TGTGCCAGCAGCTTAGCTAGCGGGGGGGTAATCGGGGAGCTGTTTTTT. Combining the CDR3 with reference TRBV7-2 and TRBJ2-2 gives the whole variable domain GAGVSQSPSNKVTEKGKDVELRCDPISGHTALYWYRQSLGQGLEFLIYFQGNSAPDKSGLPSDRFSAERTGGSVSTLTIQRTQQEDSAVYLCASSLASGGVIGELFFGEGSRLTVL.

The chain links TRBV7-2 to TRBJ2-7; 11 positions agree with TRBD1. This CDR3 comprises 17 residues. Per germline, CDR1 SGHTA and CDR2 FQGNSA. V lost 5 bases, J lost 2 bases, and 11 bases stayed unmatched. CDR3 coding DNA: TGTGCCAGCAGCAGACCCGGACAGGGGGCGATTGCCTACGAGCAGTACTTC. It encodes CASSRPGQGAIAYEQYF.

The chain carries TRBV5-4 and TRBJ2-1; weak D call: TRBD2 (6 bases). Germline V CDR1 and CDR2: SGHNT, YYREEE (reference sequence). The CDR3 is made up of 14 amino acids. V lost 5 bases to trimming and J lost 4 bases, with 13 bases between them. The CDR3: CASSRTGRYNEQFF. CDR3 bases: TGTGCCAGCAGTCGTACGGGGAGGTACAATGAGCAGTTCTTC.

The chain combines TRBV27 with TRBJ1-4; TRBD1 is a possible D gene (6 bases). This CDR3 contains 13 residues. Germline CDR1 MNHEY, CDR2 SMNVEV (reference sequence). V was shortened by 4 bases and J by 17 bases, with 20 bases between the two germline ends. The CDR3 sequence: CASSSTGHRPVFF. CDR3 nucleotide sequence: TGTGCCAGCAGTTCAACAGGGCATCGGCCAGTTTTTTTT. Together with reference TRBV27 and TRBJ1-4, the CDR3 gives the full variable domain: EAQVTQNPRYLITVTGKKLTVTCSQNMNHEYMSWYRQDPGLGLRQIYYSMNVEVTDKGDVPEGYKVSRKEKRNFPLILESPSPNQTSLYFCASSSTGHRPVFFGSGTQLSVL.

The rearrangement uses TRBV6-1 and TRBJ1-2; tentatively, D is TRBD1 (6 bases). Trimming removed 1 base from V and 0 bases from J, with 21 bases in between. CDR3 length equals 19 residues. Germline CDR1 MNHNS, CDR2 SASEGT. CDR3 coding DNA: TGTGCCAGCAGTGAAGATCTGGGACACGGGGCCTTCTCTAACTATGGCTACACCTTC. Translated, it gives CASSEDLGHGAFSNYGYTF.

J is TRBJ2-3 and V is TRBV11-3; a possible D gene is TRBD1 (6 bases). The germline V gene has CDR1 SGHNT and CDR2 YENEEA. The CDR3 has 15 residues. The ends were cut back, 5 bases at V and 0 bases at J, with 12 bases in the middle. CDR3 region: CASSTGTASTDTQYF. The CDR3 coding sequence is TGTGCCAGCAGCACAGGGACGGCTAGCACAGATACGCAGTATTTT.

The gene calls are TRBV7-8 and TRBJ2-1; D is perhaps TRBD1 (6 bases). The germline V gene has CDR1 SGHVS and CDR2 FQNEAQ. The CDR3 extends over 17 amino acids. Trimming removed 0 bases at V and 1 base at J, with 13 bases between. CDR3 DNA sequence: TGTGCCAGCAGCTTAGCGGGGAGAGGGACATCCTACAATGAGCAGTTCTTC. Residues: CASSLAGRGTSYNEQFF.

The V and J genes are TRBV9 and TRBJ2-2; the D gene is possibly TRBD2 (7 bases). Germline V gene sequence: CDR1 SGDLS, CDR2 YYNGEE. Trimming stripped 3 bases from V and 3 bases from J, with 12 bases between. The CDR3 is 15 amino acids. The CDR3 spells CASSAGGPYTGELFF. DNA of the CDR3: TGTGCCAGCAGCGCCGGGGGGCCCTACACCGGGGAGCTGTTTTTT.

The chain couples TRBV30 to TRBJ2-7; D ambiguous. The germline V and J ends were trimmed by 1 base and 0 bases, with 7 bases remaining between them. The CDR3 runs to 13 residues. Germline V gene lookup returns CDR1 GTSNPN and CDR2 SVGIG (reference sequence). CDR3 loop: CAWSDGGSYEQYF. The CDR3 nucleotides are TGTGCCTGGAGTGACGGCGGCTCCTACGAGCAGTACTTC.

V is TRBV30 and J is TRBJ1-1; D unclear. The length of the CDR3 is 15 residues. Per the germline V gene, CDR1 is GTSNPN and CDR2 is SVGIG (reference sequence). V was trimmed by 0 bases and J by 2 bases, leaving 13 bases between them. This CDR3 reads CAWSVPFRLNTEAFF. CDR3 DNA sequence: TGTGCCTGGAGTGTACCGTTCAGGTTAAACACTGAAGCTTTCTTT.

CDR3 nucleotide sequence: TGTGCCAGCAGCAGCCTGCGGGGGAACACCGGGGAGCTGTTTTTT. Its translation: CASSSLRGNTGELFF. The V gene is TRBV11-2, the J gene TRBJ2-2; TRBD2 is a possible D gene (6 bases). V was trimmed by 5 bases and J by 1 base, leaving 11 bases between them. The germline gives CDR1 SGHAT, CDR2 FQNNGV. The CDR3 has 15 amino acids.

The V and J genes are TRBV11-2 and TRBJ1-5, with D possibly matching TRBD1 (6 bases). CDR1 and CDR2 from the germline V gene are SGHAT and FQNNGV. The ends were cut back, 5 bases at V and 2 bases at J, with 10 bases in the middle. The CDR3 length is 14 residues. The CDR3 DNA sequence: TGTGCCAGCAGCCCCCGGACAGGCAATCAGCCCCAGCATTTT. Translating gives CASSPRTGNQPQHF.

This rearrangement joins TRBV6-1 to TRBJ1-3; a possible D gene is TRBD1 (5 bases). V gave up 3 bases and J gave up 0 bases, with 18 bases separating them. The CDR3 sequence is 18 residues long. Germline assignment: CDR1 MNHNS and CDR2 SASEGT. The CDR3 DNA sequence: TGTGCCAGCAGTGACTTCTCTACAGGTCGAGACTCTGGAAACACCATATATTTT. It specifies CASSDFSTGRDSGNTIYF.

The chain combines TRBV28 with TRBJ2-1, with 7 bases fitting TRBD1. The CDR3 sequence is 15 residues long. Germline lookup yields CDR1 MDHEN and CDR2 SYDVKM. J was trimmed by 0 bases and V by 5 bases; bases with no gene match: 4. The DNA for the CDR3 is TGTGCCAGCAGTCTGGGACAGTCCTCCTACAATGAGCAGTTCTTC. This sequence encodes CASSLGQSSYNEQFF.

This chain links TRBV5-1 with TRBJ2-7; D perhaps matches TRBD1 (6 bases). The CDR3 covers 15 residues. Germline CDR1 and CDR2: SGHRS and YFSETQ. V was clipped by 5 bases and J by 5 bases, with 20 bases between them. In nucleotides, the CDR3 is TGCGCCAGCAGTTTGAAACAGGGTCTATTCAACGAGCAGTACTTC. It yields the protein CASSLKQGLFNEQYF.

The chain links TRBV5-4 to TRBJ1-1; 9 positions match TRBD1. Germline V lookup: CDR1 SGHNT, CDR2 YYREEE (reference sequence). The CDR3 runs 15 residues. The junction had 8 bases not matched to a gene; V was cut back by 4 bases and J by 4 bases. CDR3 amino acids: CASSNRDRVTTEAFF. The CDR3 DNA reads as TGTGCCAGCAGCAATCGGGACAGGGTGACCACTGAAGCTTTCTTT. The full variable domain, rest sourced from reference TRBV5-4 and TRBJ1-1, is ETGVTQSPTHLIKTRGQQVTLRCSSQSGHNTVSWYQQALGQGPQFIFQYYREEENGRGNFPPRFSGLQFPNYSSELNVNALELDDSALYLCASSNRDRVTTEAFFGQGTRLTVV.

V is TRBV28 and J is TRBJ2-3, with TRBD1 matching 8 bases. V gave up 3 bases and J gave up 6 bases; unmatched junction bases: 11. This CDR3 is built from 16 residues. Germline CDR1 MDHEN, CDR2 SYDVKM. The CDR3 DNA reads TGTGCCAGCAGTTTTATTAGGACAGGGTCACCGGATACGCAGTATTTT. Encoded protein: CASSFIRTGSPDTQYF.

This clone was seen only a few times. The V gene is TRBV4-3, the J gene TRBJ1-4; D perhaps matches TRBD1 (5 bases). Trimming shortened V by 4 bases and J by 6 bases, and 15 bases separated the two germline ends. Per the germline V gene, CDR1 is LGHNA and CDR2 is YSLEER. This CDR3 contains 15 residues. CDR3 in DNA: TGCGCCAGCAGCCCAGTCGGGGGACGGGATGAAAAACTGTTTTTT. It specifies CASSPVGGRDEKLFF.

V gene TRBV4-1 combines with J gene TRBJ2-5, with D possibly TRBD2 on 5 matching bases. CDR1 is MGHRA, CDR2 YSYEKL, per germline. Trimming shortened V by 2 bases and J by 2 bases, and 12 bases separated the two germline ends. There are 15 residues in the CDR3. DNA of the CDR3: TGCGCCAGCAGCCAAAGGGCGGGTTCACAAGAGACCCAGTACTTC. Amino acid sequence: CASSQRAGSQETQYF.